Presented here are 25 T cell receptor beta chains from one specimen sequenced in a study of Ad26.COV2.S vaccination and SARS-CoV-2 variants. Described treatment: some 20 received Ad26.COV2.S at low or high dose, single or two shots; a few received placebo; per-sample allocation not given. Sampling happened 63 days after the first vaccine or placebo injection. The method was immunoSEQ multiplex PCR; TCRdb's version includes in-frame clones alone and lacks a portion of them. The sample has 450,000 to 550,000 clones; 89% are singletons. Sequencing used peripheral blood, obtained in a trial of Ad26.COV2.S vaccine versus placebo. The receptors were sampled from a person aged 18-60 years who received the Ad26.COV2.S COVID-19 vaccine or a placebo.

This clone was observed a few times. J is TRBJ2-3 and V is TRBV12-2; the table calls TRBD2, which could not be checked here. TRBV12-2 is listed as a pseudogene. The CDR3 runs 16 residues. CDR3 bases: TGTGCAAGTCGCTCTTTAGCGGGGAAGAGGACAGATACGCAGTATTTT. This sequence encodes CASRSLAGKRTDTQYF.

The DNA for the CDR3 is TGTGCCAGCAGCCGACAGTGGGGTGATTATAGCAATCAGCCCCAGCATTTT. This gives the protein CASSRQWGDYSNQPQHF. The chain joins TRBV5-6 to TRBJ1-5, with D possibly being TRBD1 (5 bases). The CDR3 runs to 17 residues. The germline CDR1 and CDR2 sequences are SGHDT and YYEEEE. V was pared by 4 bases and J by 0 bases, with 17 bases between.

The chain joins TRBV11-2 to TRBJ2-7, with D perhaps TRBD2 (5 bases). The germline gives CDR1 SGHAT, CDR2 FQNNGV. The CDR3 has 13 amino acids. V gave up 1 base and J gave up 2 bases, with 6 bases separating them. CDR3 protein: CASSLGRAYEQYV. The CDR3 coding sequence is TGTGCCAGCAGCTTAGGGCGGGCCTACGAGCAGTACGTC.

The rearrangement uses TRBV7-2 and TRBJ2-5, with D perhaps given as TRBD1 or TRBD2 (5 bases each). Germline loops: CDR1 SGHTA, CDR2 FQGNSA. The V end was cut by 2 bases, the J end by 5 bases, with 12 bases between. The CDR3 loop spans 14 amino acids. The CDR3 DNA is TGTGCCAGCAGCTTACGTGAGGGGCGGGAGACCCAGTACTTC. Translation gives CASSLREGRETQYF.

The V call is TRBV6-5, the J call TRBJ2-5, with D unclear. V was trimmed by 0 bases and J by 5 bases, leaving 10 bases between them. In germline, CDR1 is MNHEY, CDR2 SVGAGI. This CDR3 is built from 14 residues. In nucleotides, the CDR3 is TGTGCCAGCAGTTACTCTACCCCGGACGAGACCCAGTACTTC. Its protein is CASSYSTPDETQYF.

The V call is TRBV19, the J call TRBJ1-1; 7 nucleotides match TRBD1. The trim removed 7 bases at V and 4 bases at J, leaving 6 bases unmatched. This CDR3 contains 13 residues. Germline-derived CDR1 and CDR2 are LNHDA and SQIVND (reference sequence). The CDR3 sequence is CASKQGPFTEAFF. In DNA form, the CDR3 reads TGTGCCAGTAAACAGGGGCCTTTCACTGAAGCTTTCTTT.

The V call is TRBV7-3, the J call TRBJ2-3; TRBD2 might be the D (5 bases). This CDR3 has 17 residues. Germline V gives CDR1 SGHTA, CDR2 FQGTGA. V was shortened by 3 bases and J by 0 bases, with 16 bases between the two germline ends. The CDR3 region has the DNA TGTGCCAGCAGCTTGGGAGCCGACCCGGGTAGCACAGATACGCAGTATTTT. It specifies CASSLGADPGSTDTQYF.

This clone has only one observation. This CDR3 reads CASSFQGIYEQYF. CDR3 coding DNA: TGTGCCAGCAGTTTTCAGGGGATTTACGAGCAGTACTTC. The chain joins TRBV28 to TRBJ2-7; D may be TRBD1 (6 bases). The CDR3 sequence is 13 residues long. Trimming shortened V by 3 bases and J by 4 bases, and 10 bases separated the two germline ends. Germline assignment: CDR1 MDHEN and CDR2 SYDVKM.

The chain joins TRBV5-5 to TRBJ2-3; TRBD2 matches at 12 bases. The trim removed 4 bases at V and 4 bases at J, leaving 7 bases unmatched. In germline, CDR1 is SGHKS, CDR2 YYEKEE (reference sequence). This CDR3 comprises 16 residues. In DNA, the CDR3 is TGTGCCAGCAGCGCCACGCCTAGCGGGGGGGCAGATACGCAGTATTTT. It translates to CASSATPSGGADTQYF.

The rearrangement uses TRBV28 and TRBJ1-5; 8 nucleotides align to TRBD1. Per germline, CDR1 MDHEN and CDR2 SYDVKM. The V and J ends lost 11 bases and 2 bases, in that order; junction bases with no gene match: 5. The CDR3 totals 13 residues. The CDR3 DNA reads TGTGCCGCATACAGGGGGGGCAATCAGCCCCAGCATTTT. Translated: CAAYRGGNQPQHF. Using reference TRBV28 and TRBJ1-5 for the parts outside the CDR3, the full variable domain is DVKVTQSSRYLVKRTGEKVFLECVQDMDHENMFWYRQDPGLGLRLIYFSYDVKMKEKGDIPEGYSVSREKKERFSLILESASTNQTSMYLCAAYRGGNQPQHFGDGTRLSIL.

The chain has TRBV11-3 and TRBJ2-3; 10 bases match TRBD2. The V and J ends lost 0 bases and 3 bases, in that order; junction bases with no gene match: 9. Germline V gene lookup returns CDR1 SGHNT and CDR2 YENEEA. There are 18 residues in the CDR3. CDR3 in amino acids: CASSLDGILAGGTDTQYF. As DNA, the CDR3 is TGTGCCAGCAGCTTAGATGGAATCTTAGCGGGAGGTACAGATACGCAGTATTTT.

CDR3 loop: CASSATRASPLHF. The CDR3 DNA reads as TGTGCCAGCAGCGCGACGCGGGCTTCACCCCTCCACTTT. The chain uses TRBV7-3 and TRBJ1-6, with no clear D. This CDR3 is built from 13 residues. Germline V CDR1 and CDR2: SGHTA, FQGTGA. The V and J ends lost 5 bases and 9 bases respectively, with 11 bases between them.

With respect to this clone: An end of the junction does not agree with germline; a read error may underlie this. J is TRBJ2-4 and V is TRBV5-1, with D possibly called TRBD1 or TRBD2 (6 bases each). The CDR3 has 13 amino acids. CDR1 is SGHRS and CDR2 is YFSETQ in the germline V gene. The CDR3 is CASSAGGAGGPHF. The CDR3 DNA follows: TGCGCCAGCAGCGCCGGGGGTGCCGGGGGCCCCCACTTC.

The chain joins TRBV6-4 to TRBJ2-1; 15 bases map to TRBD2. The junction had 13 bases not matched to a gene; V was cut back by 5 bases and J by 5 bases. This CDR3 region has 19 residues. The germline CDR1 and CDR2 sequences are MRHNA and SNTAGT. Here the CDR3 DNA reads TGTGCCAGCAGTCCCAACCTGGGACTAGCGGGAGGACTCCACAATGAGCAGTTCTTC. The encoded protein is CASSPNLGLAGGLHNEQFF.

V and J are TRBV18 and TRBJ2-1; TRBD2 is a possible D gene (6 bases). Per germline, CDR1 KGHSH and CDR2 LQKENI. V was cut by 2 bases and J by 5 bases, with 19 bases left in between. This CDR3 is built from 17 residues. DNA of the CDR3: TGTGCCAGCTCACCATCCGGGTCGAGGCGGGGAAACAATGAGCAGTTCTTC. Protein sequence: CASSPSGSRRGNNEQFF.

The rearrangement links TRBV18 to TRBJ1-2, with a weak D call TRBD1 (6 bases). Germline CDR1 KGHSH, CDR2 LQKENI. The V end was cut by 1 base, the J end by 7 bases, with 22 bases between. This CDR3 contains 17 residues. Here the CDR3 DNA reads TGTGCCAGCTCACCACTTTTGGATCAGGGGACGGAGACTGGCTACACCTTC. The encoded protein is CASSPLLDQGTETGYTF.

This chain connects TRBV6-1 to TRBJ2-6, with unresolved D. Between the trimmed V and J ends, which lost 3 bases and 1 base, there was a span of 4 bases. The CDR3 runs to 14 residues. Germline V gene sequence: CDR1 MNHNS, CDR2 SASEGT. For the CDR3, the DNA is TGTGCCAGCAGTGACAGATCTGGGGCCAACGTCCTGACTTTC. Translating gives CASSDRSGANVLTF.

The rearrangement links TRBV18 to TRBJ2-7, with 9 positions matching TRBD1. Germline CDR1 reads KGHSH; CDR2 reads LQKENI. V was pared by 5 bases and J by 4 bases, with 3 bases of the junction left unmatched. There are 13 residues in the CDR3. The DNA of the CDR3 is TGTGCCAGCTCAAACAGGGGGCAGTACGAGCAGTACGTC. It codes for CASSNRGQYEQYV.

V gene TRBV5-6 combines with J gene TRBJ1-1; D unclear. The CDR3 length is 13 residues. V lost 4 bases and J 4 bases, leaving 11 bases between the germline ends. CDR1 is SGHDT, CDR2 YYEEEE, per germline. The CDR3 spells CASSLRVGTEAFF. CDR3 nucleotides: TGTGCCAGCAGCCTAAGGGTTGGCACTGAAGCTTTCTTT.

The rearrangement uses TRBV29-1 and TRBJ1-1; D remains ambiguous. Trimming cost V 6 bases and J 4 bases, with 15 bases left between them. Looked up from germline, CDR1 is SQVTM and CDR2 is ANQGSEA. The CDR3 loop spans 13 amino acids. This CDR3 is CSVKGGLRTEAFF. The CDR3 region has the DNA TGCAGCGTCAAAGGTGGGTTGCGCACTGAAGCTTTCTTT.

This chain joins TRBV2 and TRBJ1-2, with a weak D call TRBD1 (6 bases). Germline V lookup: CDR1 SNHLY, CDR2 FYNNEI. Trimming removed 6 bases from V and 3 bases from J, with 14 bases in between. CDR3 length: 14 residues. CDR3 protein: CASRFTGTHYGYTF. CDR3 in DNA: TGTGCCAGCAGATTTACAGGGACGCACTATGGCTACACCTTC. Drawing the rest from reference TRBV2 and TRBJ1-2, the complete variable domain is EPEVTQTPSHQVTQMGQEVILRCVPISNHLYFYWYRQILGQKVEFLVSFYNNEISEKSEIFDDQFSVERPDGSNFTLKIRSTKLEDSAMYFCASRFTGTHYGYTFGSGTRLTVV.

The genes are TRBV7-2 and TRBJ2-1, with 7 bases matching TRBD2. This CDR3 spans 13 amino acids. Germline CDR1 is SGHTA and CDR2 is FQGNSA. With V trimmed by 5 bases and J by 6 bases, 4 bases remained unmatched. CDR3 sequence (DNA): TGTGCCAGCAGCGTAGGACTAGTCAATGAGCAGTTCTTC. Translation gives CASSVGLVNEQFF.

The CDR3 sequence: CASSLAFSAASAETQYF. CDR3 coding DNA: TGCGCCAGCAGCTTGGCTTTTAGTGCTGCTAGCGCAGAGACCCAGTACTTC. The rearrangement joins TRBV5-1 to TRBJ2-5; possibly TRBD2 for D (6 bases). This CDR3 has 17 amino acids. Per the germline V gene, CDR1 is SGHRS and CDR2 is YFSETQ. The V and J ends lost 0 bases and 4 bases respectively, with 19 bases between them.

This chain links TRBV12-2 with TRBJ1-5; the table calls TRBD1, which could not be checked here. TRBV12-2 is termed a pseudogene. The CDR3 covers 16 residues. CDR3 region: CASRYNWWGANQPQHF. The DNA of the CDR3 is TGTGCAAGTCGTTATAATTGGTGGGGCGCTAATCAGCCCCAGCATTTT.

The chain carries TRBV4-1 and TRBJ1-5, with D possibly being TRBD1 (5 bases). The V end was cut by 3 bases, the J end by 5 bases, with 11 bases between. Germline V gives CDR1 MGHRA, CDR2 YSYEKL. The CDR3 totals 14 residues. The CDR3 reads CASSQGDFYQPQHF. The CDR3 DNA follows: TGCGCCAGCAGCCAGGGGGACTTCTATCAGCCCCAGCATTTT.